The source of this TCR beta chain is a study of Graves' ophthalmopathy and Graves' hyperthyroidism. Study results and caveats: Detection in blood was also observed for most expanded thyroid clonotypes above 0.001 frequency.

This clonotype occurred many times. The antigen is unknown. Amplified material comprised TCR beta CDR3 regions derived from RNA transcripts. First-round RT-PCR with HTBI primers preceded a second-round multiplex PCR. TCRdb re-analysed the multiplex PCR reads in MiXCR, keeping a single row per CDR3 protein. The table records fewer than 650,000 distinct CDR3 sequences, 22% of them present only once. Diagnoses were established from clinical symptoms, serum thyroxine, TRAb, thyroid ultrasound and orbital computed tomography. Germline CDR1 SGHRS, CDR2 YFSETQ. The CDR3 covers 12 residues. The V and J ends lost 0 bases and 10 bases, in that order; junction bases with no gene match: 2.

The receptor was derived from a young woman with stable Graves' hyperthyroidism. Some clones in this sample may be carry-over from other donors' samples. The sequenced material came from peripheral blood. The rearrangement links TRBV5-1 to TRBJ1-1; 8 bases agree with TRBD1. The CDR3 region is CASSLAGQGAFF. CDR3 sequence (DNA): TGCGCCAGCAGCTTGGCTGGACAGGGAGCTTTCTTT. Supplemented by reference TRBV5-1 and TRBJ1-1, the full variable domain reads KAGVTQTPRYLIKTRGQQVTLSCSPISGHRSVSWYQQTPGQGLQFLFEYFSETQRNKGNFPGRFSGRQFSNSRSEMNVSTLELGDSALYLCASSLAGQGAFFGQGTRLTVV.